These 26 T cell receptor beta chains share one sample of origin, sequenced in a study of shared clonotypes between healthy human individuals (dated by TCRdb to 2019 to 2021). Library method: the immunoSEQ multiplex PCR assay. The table was pulled from immuneACCESS by TCRdb, which kept in-frame rearrangements only. Such tables lose some clones; where checked, under half of the loss comes from unresolved V genes, and the rest has no known cause. The sample has under 650,000 clones on record, around 96% of them singletons. About 0.064% of the sample belongs to the ten largest clones. Sequenced input: naive CD4+ T cells sorted from blood. The cell subset or site label on this specimen signifies: CD45RA+ positively selected. The receptor set was obtained from a woman in her 30s in good health.

The chain employs TRBV7-9 and TRBJ1-1; D not certain. Trimming pared 3 bases from V and 2 bases from J, leaving 13 bases between. Germline CDR1 is SEHNR and CDR2 is FQNEAQ (reference sequence). The length of the CDR3 is 15 residues. CDR3 region: CASSFVGRTNTEAFF. Written as DNA, the CDR3 is TGTGCCAGCAGCTTCGTTGGCAGAACTAACACTGAAGCTTTCTTT.

This chain connects TRBV28 to TRBJ2-5; D is unresolved. TRBJ2-7 matches the DNA end more closely, so the J call is doubtful. CDR1 MDHEN and CDR2 SYDVKM come from the germline V gene. CDR3 length: 11 residues. Here the CDR3 DNA reads TGTGCCAGCAGTGCCGCCTACGAGCAGTACTTC. Its translation: CASSAAYEQYF.

This clone was recorded once. This chain joins TRBV6-6 and TRBJ2-7, with 7 bases that match TRBD2. The germline V gene has CDR1 MNHNY and CDR2 SVGAGI (reference sequence). This CDR3 region has 16 residues. V lost 0 bases, J lost 2 bases, and 7 bases stayed unmatched. In DNA form, the CDR3 reads TGTGCCAGCAGTTACTCCGGGGGGTCCCAGCCCTACGAGCAGTACTTC. This sequence encodes CASSYSGGSQPYEQYF.

The chain couples TRBV5-6 to TRBJ1-6; possibly TRBD1 for D (6 bases). Germline CDR1 is SGHDT and CDR2 is YYEEEE. V was cut by 2 bases and J by 10 bases, with 13 bases left in between. The CDR3 extends over 14 amino acids. The CDR3 DNA reads as TGTGCCAGCAGCTTAACAGGGCTGGGGTCACCCCTCCACTTT. Translating it yields CASSLTGLGSPLHF.

This chain joins TRBV5-1 and TRBJ2-2; possibly TRBD1 or TRBD2 for D (5 bases each). The germline V gene encodes CDR1 SGHRS and CDR2 YFSETQ. Trimming left V 4 bases short and J 6 bases short, with 19 bases between. The CDR3 has 16 residues. In DNA form, the CDR3 reads TGCGCCAGCAGCCGGGACGCCCCCTATGGGGCCGGGGAGCTGTTTTTT. Amino acids: CASSRDAPYGAGELFF. The full variable domain, in which reference TRBV5-1 and TRBJ2-2 provide the parts outside the CDR3, is KAGVTQTPRYLIKTRGQQVTLSCSPISGHRSVSWYQQTPGQGLQFLFEYFSETQRNKGNFPGRFSGRQFSNSRSEMNVSTLELGDSALYLCASSRDAPYGAGELFFGEGSRLTVL.

This chain links TRBV6-1 with TRBJ1-4; D gene uncertain. Germline lookup yields CDR1 MNHNS and CDR2 SASEGT. This CDR3 has 16 residues. Deletions cut 2 bases from V and 4 bases from J, with 14 bases between. The CDR3 sequence is CASSERLTGLNEKLFF. CDR3 coding DNA: TGTGCCAGCAGTGAACGGTTAACCGGTCTTAATGAAAAACTGTTTTTT.

CDR3 in amino acids: CAIRPGTTFHYEQYF. The CDR3, as DNA: TGTGCCATCAGGCCGGGGACTACATTCCACTACGAGCAGTACTTC. The chain uses TRBV10-3 and TRBJ2-5, with 7 bases aligning to TRBD2. With the DNA end fitting TRBJ2-7 better, the J assignment may be wrong. CDR3 length: 15 residues. Per germline, CDR1 ENHRY and CDR2 SYGVKD.

The V gene is TRBV7-8, the J gene TRBJ1-1; D perhaps matches TRBD1 (5 bases). Between the trimmed V and J ends, which lost 5 bases and 8 bases, there was a span of 18 bases. CDR3 length: 14 amino acids. Germline V gives CDR1 SGHVS, CDR2 FQNEAQ. The CDR3 here is CASSQNSGYKEAFF. CDR3 coding DNA: TGTGCCAGCAGCCAAAACTCAGGGTATAAGGAAGCTTTCTTT.

The chain uses TRBV19 and TRBJ1-5, with TRBD1 identical over 8 bases. Losses at the gene ends were 7 bases for V and 6 bases for J; bases not matched to a gene: 11. The length of the CDR3 is 15 residues. Germline CDR1 is LNHDA and CDR2 is SQIVND (reference sequence). The CDR3 coding sequence is TGTGCCAGTAAGATCGGCAGGGGGCACAGTCAGCCCCAGCATTTT. Its translation: CASKIGRGHSQPQHF.

The DNA for the CDR3 is TGTGCCAGCAGCCTGACTAGCAGTACCTACGAGCAGTACTTC. Translation: CASSLTSSTYEQYF. The V and J genes are TRBV5-4 and TRBJ2-7, with 7 nucleotides matching TRBD2. The CDR3 spans 14 residues. CDR1 and CDR2 (germline): SGHNT, YYREEE (reference sequence). The V segment lost 4 bases and the J segment 2 bases; nucleotides outside the gene matches: 6. Based on the CDR3 plus reference TRBV5-4 and TRBJ2-7, the full variable domain is ETGVTQSPTHLIKTRGQQVTLRCSSQSGHNTVSWYQQALGQGPQFIFQYYREEENGRGNFPPRFSGLQFPNYSSELNVNALELDDSALYLCASSLTSSTYEQYFGPGTRLTVT.

In the case of this clone: The junction differs from germline at one of its ends, possibly a read error. This chain uses TRBV19 with TRBJ2-7; D unresolved. Germline-derived CDR1 and CDR2 are LNHDA and SQIVND (reference sequence). This CDR3 is built from 12 residues. Here the CDR3 reads CAGPPLGYAQYF. The CDR3 DNA reads as TGTGCCGGACCCCCGTTGGGCTACGCGCAGTACTTC.

The chain combines TRBV18 with TRBJ2-5; 9 bases line up with TRBD2. There are 15 residues in the CDR3. CDR1 KGHSH and CDR2 LQKENI come from the germline V gene. V lost 1 base, J lost 1 base, and 1 base stayed unmatched. The CDR3 region has the DNA TGTGCCAGCTCACCACAGACTAGCGGCCAAGAGACCCAGTACTTC. Residues: CASSPQTSGQETQYF. The full variable domain, rest sourced from reference TRBV18 and TRBJ2-5, is NAGVMQNPRHLVRRRGQEARLRCSPMKGHSHVYWYRQLPEEGLKFMVYLQKENIIDESGMPKERFSAEFPKEGPSILRIQQVVRGDSAAYFCASSPQTSGQETQYFGPGTRLLVL.

CDR3 nucleotide sequence: TGCGCCAGCAGCCCTCTCACCCCCACGGGTTTCTCTGGAAACACCATATATTTT. It codes for CASSPLTPTGFSGNTIYF. The gene calls are TRBV4-1 and TRBJ1-3; D is undetermined. Trimming removed 4 bases at V and 0 bases at J, with 19 bases between. Per germline, CDR1 MGHRA and CDR2 YSYEKL. The CDR3 sequence is 18 residues long.

The V call is TRBV11-2, the J call TRBJ1-6, with 7 bases that match TRBD1. Per the germline V gene, CDR1 is SGHAT and CDR2 is FQNNGV. J gave up 8 bases and V 8 bases, and 6 bases lay outside the gene matches. This CDR3 has 13 amino acids. The chain's CDR3 is CASSRGPDSPLHF. The CDR3 nucleotides are TGTGCCAGCTCGAGGGGGCCGGATTCACCCCTCCACTTT.

The chain joins TRBV6-6 to TRBJ2-2; maybe TRBD2 (5 bases). V lost 5 bases and J lost 4, with 14 bases in between. The CDR3 runs to 15 residues. Germline V CDR1 and CDR2: MNHNY, SVGAGI (reference sequence). The DNA for the CDR3 is TGTGCCAGCAGTCCTCACCCGGCGGGCACCGGGGAGCTGTTTTTT. Translation: CASSPHPAGTGELFF.

This rearrangement joins TRBV28 to TRBJ2-5; 12 positions match TRBD2. The CDR3 is 21 residues long. The V segment lost 6 bases and the J segment 5 bases; nucleotides outside the gene matches: 25. The germline V gene encodes CDR1 MDHEN and CDR2 SYDVKM. CDR3 region: CASSFPSNRLAGAPRKETQYF. The CDR3 DNA is TGTGCCAGCAGCTTCCCCTCCAACAGACTAGCGGGAGCCCCTAGGAAGGAGACCCAGTACTTC.

The V gene is TRBV11-2, the J gene TRBJ2-2; D not certain. Deletions cut 5 bases from V and 0 bases from J, with 19 bases between. In germline, CDR1 is SGHAT, CDR2 FQNNGV. This CDR3 is 18 amino acids long. The CDR3 DNA is TGTGCCAGCAGCCAACAAGGACGGATAGGGCCGAACACCGGGGAGCTGTTTTTT. Its translation is CASSQQGRIGPNTGELFF.

The chain uses TRBV11-2 and TRBJ1-4; a weak D match, TRBD1 (5 bases). The CDR3 has 18 residues. Germline V gene lookup returns CDR1 SGHAT and CDR2 FQNNGV. The ends were cut back, 0 bases at V and 8 bases at J, with 22 bases in the middle. The DNA of the CDR3 is TGTGCCAGCAGCTTAGATTTGTCACGGCGGGACTTGGGAGAAAAACTGTTTTTT. Its translation: CASSLDLSRRDLGEKLFF.

The rearrangement joins TRBV28 to TRBJ2-1, with TRBD2 identical over 15 bases. CDR1 is MDHEN, CDR2 SYDVKM, per germline. V was pared by 4 bases and J by 10 bases, with 5 bases of the junction left unmatched. The CDR3 spans 15 residues. CDR3 region: CASSSGLAGGEEQFF. For the CDR3, the DNA is TGTGCCAGCAGTTCAGGACTAGCGGGAGGGGAGGAGCAGTTCTTC.

The chain carries TRBV2 and TRBJ1-1, with 12 nucleotides matching TRBD1. Germline CDR1 reads SNHLY; CDR2 reads FYNNEI. This CDR3 is built from 14 residues. V dropped 6 bases and J dropped 5; count of bases not matched to a gene: 4. CDR3 in amino acids: CASRGTGGFTEAFF. The DNA of the CDR3 is TGTGCCAGCAGGGGGACAGGGGGCTTTACTGAAGCTTTCTTT.

The rearrangement uses TRBV6-5 and TRBJ1-2; D might be TRBD1 (5 bases). Trimming took 5 bases from V and 0 from J, leaving 13 bases between them. The CDR3 consists of 15 residues. Germline CDR1 is MNHEY and CDR2 is SVGAGI. CDR3 sequence (DNA): TGTGCCAGCAGTCGCGAGACAGATTCTAACTATGGCTACACCTTC. This gives the protein CASSRETDSNYGYTF.

The genes are TRBV6-5 and TRBJ2-1, with 11 bases that match TRBD2. This CDR3 region has 14 residues. From germline, CDR1 is MNHEY and CDR2 SVGAGI. J was trimmed by 7 bases and V by 6 bases; bases with no gene match: 5. The DNA of the CDR3 is TGTGCCAGCAGAACGGGACTAGCGGCTAATGAGCAGTTCTTC. It yields the protein CASRTGLAANEQFF.

This chain connects TRBV4-1 to TRBJ1-3, with 9 bases aligning to TRBD1. The germline gives CDR1 MGHRA, CDR2 YSYEKL. The CDR3 covers 18 residues. The V segment lost 2 bases and the J segment 0 bases; nucleotides outside the gene matches: 8. Here the CDR3 DNA reads TGCGCCAGCAGCCAATTTGGACAGGGGACGCCCTCTGGAAACACCATATATTTT. It specifies CASSQFGQGTPSGNTIYF.

Only one count was recorded for this clone. This chain links TRBV2 with TRBJ2-7; perhaps TRBD1 as D (6 bases). The CDR3 length is 14 residues. The ends were cut back, 4 bases at V and 6 bases at J, with 16 bases in the middle. Germline CDR1 SNHLY, CDR2 FYNNEI. The CDR3 region has the DNA TGTGCCAGCAGTGGCACAGGGTCCTTGAGCGAGCAGTACTTC. Translated, it gives CASSGTGSLSEQYF.

Notes on this clone: One end of the junction fails to match germline, which may point to a read error. J is TRBJ1-1 and V is TRBV6-5; D possibly corresponds to TRBD1 (6 bases). The V gene's germline CDR1 is MNHEY and CDR2 SVGAGI. The CDR3 runs to 13 residues. DNA of the CDR3: TGTGCCGGCAGTTACGTAGGGGGGACTGAAGCTTTCTTT. Residues: CAGSYVGGTEAFF.

This chain connects TRBV5-4 to TRBJ1-2, with unresolved D. This CDR3 is 14 amino acids long. Looked up from germline, CDR1 is SGHNT and CDR2 is YYREEE (reference sequence). Trimming shortened V by 4 bases and J by 4 bases, and 14 bases separated the two germline ends. CDR3 DNA: TGTGCCAGCAGCACGGTTCAGCGGGGCTATGGCTACACCTTC. It yields the protein CASSTVQRGYGYTF.